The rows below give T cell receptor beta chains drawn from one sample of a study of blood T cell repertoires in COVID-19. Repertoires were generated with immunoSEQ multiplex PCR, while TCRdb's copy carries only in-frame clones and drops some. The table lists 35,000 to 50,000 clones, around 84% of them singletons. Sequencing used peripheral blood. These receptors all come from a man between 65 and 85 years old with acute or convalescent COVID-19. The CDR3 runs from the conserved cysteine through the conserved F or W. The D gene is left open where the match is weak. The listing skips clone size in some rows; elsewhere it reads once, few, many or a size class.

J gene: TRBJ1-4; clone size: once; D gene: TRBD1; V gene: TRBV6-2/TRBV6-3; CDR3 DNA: TGTGCCAGCAGTTTGAAGGGGGCCGGTGAGGAAAAACTGTTTTTT; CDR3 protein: CASSLKGAGEEKLFF
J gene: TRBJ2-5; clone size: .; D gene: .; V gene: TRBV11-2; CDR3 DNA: TGTGCCAGCAGCTTAGACCCTAGCGTAGAGACCCAGTACTTC; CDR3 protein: CASSLDPSVETQYF
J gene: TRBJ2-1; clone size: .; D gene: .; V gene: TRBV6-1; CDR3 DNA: TGTGCCAGCAGTGAAGCGCTTCCCGGCCGGGACAATGAGCAGTTCTTC; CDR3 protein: CASSEALPGRDNEQFF
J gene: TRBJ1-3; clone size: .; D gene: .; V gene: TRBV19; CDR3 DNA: TGTGCCAGTAGCCGAGGCGGTGAGGGAAACACCATATATTTT; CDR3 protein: CASSRGGEGNTIYF
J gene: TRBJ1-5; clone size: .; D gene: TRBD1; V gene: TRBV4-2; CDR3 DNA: TGTGCCAGCAGCCCCGCGGACAGGGAAAGTCAGCCCCAGCATTTT; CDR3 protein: CASSPADRESQPQHF
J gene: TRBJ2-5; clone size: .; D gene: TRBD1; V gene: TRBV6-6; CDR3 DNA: TGTGCCAGCAGTTACAGGGGGCGCCAAGAGACCCAGTACTTC; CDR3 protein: CASSYRGRQETQYF
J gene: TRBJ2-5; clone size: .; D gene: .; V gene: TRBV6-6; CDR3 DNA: TGTGCCAGCAGTCTACAGGGAAGAGATACCCAGTACTTC; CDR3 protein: CASSLQGRDTQYF
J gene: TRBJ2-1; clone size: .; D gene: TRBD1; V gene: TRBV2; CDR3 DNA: TGTGCCAGCAGTCAGGGGGCGGGCACCTACAATGAGCAGTTCTTC; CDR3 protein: CASSQGAGTYNEQFF
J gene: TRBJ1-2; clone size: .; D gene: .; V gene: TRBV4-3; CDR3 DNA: TGCGCCAGCAGCCAAGATCGGGGTTGGGACTATGGCTACACCTTC; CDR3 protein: CASSQDRGWDYGYTF
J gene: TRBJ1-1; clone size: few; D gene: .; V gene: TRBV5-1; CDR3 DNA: TGCGCCAGCAGCCTACAGGAAGGAACTGAAGCTTTCTTT; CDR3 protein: CASSLQEGTEAFF
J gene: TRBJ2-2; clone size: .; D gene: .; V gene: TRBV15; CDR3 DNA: TGTGCCACCAGCAGAGATACAGCCAGCACCGGGGAGCTGTTTTTT; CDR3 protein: CATSRDTASTGELFF
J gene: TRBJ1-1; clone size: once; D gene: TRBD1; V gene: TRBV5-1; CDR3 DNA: TGCGCCAGCAGGGATACAGGGGGGAACACTGAAGCTTTCTTT; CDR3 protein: CASRDTGGNTEAFF
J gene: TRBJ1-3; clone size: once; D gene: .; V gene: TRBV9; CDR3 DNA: TGTGCCAGCAGCGCGTTACACGGAAACACCATATATTTT; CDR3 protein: CASSALHGNTIYF
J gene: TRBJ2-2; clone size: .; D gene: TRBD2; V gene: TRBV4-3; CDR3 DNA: TGCGCCAGCAGCCAAGATTCGGGGCTAGCGGGTACCGGGGAGCTGTTTTTT; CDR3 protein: CASSQDSGLAGTGELFF
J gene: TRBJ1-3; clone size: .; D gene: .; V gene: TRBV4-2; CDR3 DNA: TGTGCCAGCAGCCAAGATCAGGGGATGGACACCATATATTTT; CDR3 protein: CASSQDQGMDTIYF